The 27 T cell receptor beta chains below were found in one sample sequenced in a study of beta chain features in type 1 diabetes. Study-wide results and caveats: TCRB CDR3 length was moderately but significantly reduced in all four CD4+ subsets of Type 1 diabetes patients.

Antigens of these TCRs are unknown. The entirety of the isolated RNA underwent reverse transcription, so expressed TCRB transcripts were sequenced. Generated by immunoSEQ multiplex PCR, the TCRdb table keeps only in-frame clones and is missing some. The sample holds 200,000 to 250,000 clones, about 14% seen once. The sequenced sample consisted of naive CD4+ T cells from blood. These receptor sequences come from a man under 40 with type 1 diabetes.

This clone was counted a few times. The chain couples TRBV29-1 to TRBJ2-7, with 9 bases aligning to TRBD2. Germline V CDR1 and CDR2: SQVTM, ANQGSEA. The CDR3 has 13 amino acids. J was trimmed by 6 bases and V by 4 bases; bases with no gene match: 7. DNA for the CDR3: TGCAGCGTTGGGCCTTTGCGGGAGGGCGAGCAGTACTTC. Its protein is CSVGPLREGEQYF.

In this sample, this clone turned up a few times. The gene calls are TRBV2 and TRBJ2-1; 7 bases match TRBD2. The CDR3 length is 16 residues. Trimming cost V 1 base and J 7 bases; bases outside gene matches: 10. Germline V gene data show CDR1 as SNHLY and CDR2 as FYNNEI. The CDR3 sequence: CASSEETIGLGNEQFF. The CDR3 region has the DNA TGTGCCAGCAGTGAAGAAACCATCGGACTAGGGAATGAGCAGTTCTTC.

This clone turned up a few times. The CDR3 region is CASSRTVLGTEAFF. In DNA, the CDR3 is TGTGCCAGCAGCCGTACGGTCCTCGGGACTGAAGCTTTCTTT. The V gene is TRBV6-5, the J gene TRBJ1-1; D is undetermined. Germline V gene sequence: CDR1 MNHEY, CDR2 SVGAGI. Trimming cost V 6 bases and J 5 bases, with 16 bases left between them. This CDR3 is 14 amino acids long.

The rearrangement uses TRBV5-4 and TRBJ2-7; 10 bases agree with TRBD1. The germline CDR1 and CDR2 sequences are SGHNT and YYREEE (reference sequence). This CDR3 is 16 amino acids long. V shed 0 bases and J 2 bases; nucleotides not matched to a gene: 5. CDR3 nucleotides: TGTGCCAGCAGCTTGGGAGGGACAGGGGCGGCCTACGAGCAGTACTTC. This codes for CASSLGGTGAAYEQYF.

V and J are TRBV28 and TRBJ2-7, with D possibly TRBD2 on 6 matching bases. CDR3 length: 13 residues. V lost 7 bases to trimming and J lost 4 bases, with 14 bases between them. Germline lookup yields CDR1 MDHEN and CDR2 SYDVKM. The CDR3 region is CASTSRLGYEQYF. The DNA for the CDR3 is TGTGCCAGCACCAGTAGACTAGGGTACGAGCAGTACTTC.

This clone turned up a few times. The J gene is TRBJ2-3, the V gene TRBV7-2, with 12 bases that match TRBD2. This CDR3 is 16 amino acids long. In germline, CDR1 is SGHTA, CDR2 FQGNSA. The V and J ends lost 1 base and 2 bases, in that order; junction bases with no gene match: 1. The CDR3 loop is CASSLGLAGDTDTQYF. The CDR3 nucleotides are TGTGCCAGCAGCTTAGGACTAGCGGGGGACACAGATACGCAGTATTTT. Supplemented by reference TRBV7-2 and TRBJ2-3, the full variable domain reads GAGVSQSPSNKVTEKGKDVELRCDPISGHTALYWYRQSLGQGLEFLIYFQGNSAPDKSGLPSDRFSAERTGGSVSTLTIQRTQQEDSAVYLCASSLGLAGDTDTQYFGPGTRLTVL.

This chain links TRBV11-3 with TRBJ2-3; 9 bases align to TRBD2. The junction had 1 base not matched to a gene; V was cut back by 2 bases and J by 4 bases. Germline CDR1 is SGHNT and CDR2 is YENEEA. The CDR3 extends over 14 amino acids. CDR3 DNA sequence: TGTGCCAGCAGCTTAAGGACTAGCGCAGATACGCAGTATTTT. This gives the protein CASSLRTSADTQYF.

The chain couples TRBV12-5 to TRBJ2-2, with D maybe TRBD1 (6 bases). Germline V gene sequence: CDR1 LGHNT, CDR2 FRNRAP. Trimming removed 5 bases at V and 5 bases at J, with 21 bases between. This CDR3 region has 17 residues. DNA for the CDR3: TGTGCTAGTGGTCCGCATCACGTCACCAGGGGAACCGGGGAGCTGTTTTTT. This gives the protein CASGPHHVTRGTGELFF.

The V call is TRBV5-1, the J call TRBJ2-3; 12 nucleotides agree with TRBD2. CDR1 and CDR2 from the germline V gene are SGHRS and YFSETQ. J lost 5 bases, V lost 5 bases, and 6 bases had no gene match. The CDR3 length is 15 residues. This CDR3 reads CASRPTSGSGDTQYF. The CDR3 nucleotides are TGCGCCAGCAGACCGACTAGCGGGAGTGGAGATACGCAGTATTTT.

This clone was counted a few times. The genes are TRBV9 and TRBJ2-7, with D uncertain. The CDR3 sequence is 15 residues long. In germline, CDR1 is SGDLS, CDR2 YYNGEE. The V gene lost 1 base and the J gene lost 3 bases, with 14 bases spanning the gap. CDR3 loop: CASSVNEATNYEQYF. Here the CDR3 DNA reads TGTGCCAGCAGCGTAAATGAAGCGACCAACTACGAGCAGTACTTC.

In its sample, this clone was seen a few times. The J gene is TRBJ2-7, the V gene TRBV7-2; a possible D gene is TRBD1 (6 bases). The CDR3 is 15 residues long. The germline V and J ends were trimmed by 5 bases and 0 bases, with 14 bases remaining between them. Germline loops: CDR1 SGHTA, CDR2 FQGNSA. Here the CDR3 DNA reads TGTGCCAGCAGCCTAAGGCCAGGGGTCTCCTACGAGCAGTACTTC. Encoded protein: CASSLRPGVSYEQYF.

V gene TRBV18 combines with J gene TRBJ2-1; weak D call: TRBD1 (5 bases). V was pared by 3 bases and J by 7 bases, with 22 bases between. The CDR3 consists of 17 residues. Germline CDR1 KGHSH, CDR2 LQKENI. This CDR3 reads CASSPTADSTLRNEQFF. The CDR3 DNA follows: TGTGCCAGCTCACCGACAGCCGACTCCACCCTGAGGAATGAGCAGTTCTTC.

This clone was counted only a few times. The J gene is TRBJ1-4, the V gene TRBV30; no definite D call. In germline, CDR1 is GTSNPN, CDR2 SVGIG (reference sequence). This CDR3 is built from 13 residues. Trimming stripped 0 bases from V and 11 bases from J, with 13 bases between. The CDR3 nucleotides read TGTGCCTGGAGTGTACTCCCGCTGGAGAAACTGTTTTTT. Residues: CAWSVLPLEKLFF. Full variable domain (outside the CDR3, taken from reference TRBV30 and TRBJ1-4): SQTIHQWPATLVQPVGSPLSLECTVEGTSNPNLYWYRQAAGRGLQLLFYSVGIGQISSEVPQNLSASRPQDRQFILSSKKLLLSDSGFYLCAWSVLPLEKLFFGSGTQLSVL.

Note on this clone: Other DNA sequences in the sample encode the same CDR3. This chain joins TRBV2 and TRBJ2-5; D is ambiguous. Germline V CDR1 and CDR2: SNHLY, FYNNEI. The CDR3 totals 11 residues. V lost 5 bases, J lost 2 bases, and 3 bases lay in between. As DNA, the CDR3 is TGTGCCAGCAGTTTACAAGAGACCCAGTACTTC. Translated: CASSLQETQYF.

This clone was detected only a few times. This sequence joins TRBV6-5 and TRBJ2-7; the match to TRBD2 covers 10 bases. The CDR3 extends over 15 amino acids. The germline CDR1 and CDR2 sequences are MNHEY and SVGAGI. V was clipped by 5 bases and J by 1 base; unmatched bases: 5. This chain's CDR3 is CASSAPGLASYEQYF. The CDR3 DNA follows: TGTGCCAGCAGTGCTCCGGGACTAGCGTCCTACGAGCAGTACTTC.

This clone was seen more than once but under ten times. The genes are TRBV4-1 and TRBJ2-1, with 8 bases that match TRBD2. The CDR3 has 17 amino acids. V trimming: 0 bases; J trimming: 9 bases; junction bases outside the gene matches: 13. The germline V gene encodes CDR1 MGHRA and CDR2 YSYEKL. The CDR3, as DNA: TGCGCCAGCAGCCAAGATTGGGGGCGGGGGGCAAGGGGTGAGCAGTTCTTC. It yields the protein CASSQDWGRGARGEQFF.

This clone occurred a few times. This sequence joins TRBV4-1 and TRBJ2-5; TRBD2 matches 9 bases. The CDR3 sequence is 17 residues long. Germline V gives CDR1 MGHRA, CDR2 YSYEKL. V dropped 1 base and J dropped 2; count of bases not matched to a gene: 8. The CDR3 region is CASSQGISGGEQETQYF. In nucleotides, the CDR3 is TGCGCCAGCAGCCAAGGGATTAGCGGGGGCGAACAAGAGACCCAGTACTTC.

This clone was observed a handful of times. V usage is TRBV10-3 and J usage is TRBJ1-2; D is uncertain. The V end lost 4 bases, the J end lost 2 bases, and 5 bases lay between the germline ends. This CDR3 has 12 amino acids. The germline CDR1 and CDR2 sequences are ENHRY and SYGVKD. Here the CDR3 reads CAISVENYGYTF. DNA for the CDR3: TGTGCCATCAGTGTCGAGAACTATGGCTACACCTTC.

This clone was detected once. The chain uses TRBV13 and TRBJ2-5; 15 bases line up with TRBD2. V was clipped by 5 bases and J by 0 bases; unmatched bases: 10. Germline CDR1 is PRHDT and CDR2 is FYEKMQ (reference sequence). There are 19 residues in the CDR3. CDR3: CASSLRTSGGGWYQETQYF. The CDR3 coding sequence is TGTGCCAGCAGCCTCCGGACTAGCGGGGGGGGATGGTACCAAGAGACCCAGTACTTC.

This rearrangement joins TRBV27 to TRBJ1-5; D unresolved. V lost 6 bases, J lost 2 bases, and 14 bases lay in between. Per germline, CDR1 MNHEY and CDR2 SMNVEV (reference sequence). The CDR3 has 15 amino acids. The CDR3 DNA reads as TGTGCCAGCAGCTCCGCAGGCATCGGCAATCAGCCCCAGCATTTT. Its protein is CASSSAGIGNQPQHF.

This clone occurred a few times. This chain links TRBV23-1 with TRBJ2-6; the D is unclear. TRBV23-1 qualifies as an ORF whose function is uncertain. V was trimmed by 4 bases and J by 2 bases, leaving 12 bases between them. This CDR3 region has 16 residues. The CDR3 here is CASSPTRRAGANVLTF. DNA for the CDR3: TGCGCCAGCAGTCCCACCCGCCGGGCTGGGGCCAACGTCCTGACTTTC.

This clone was counted between two and nine times. V and J are TRBV5-1 and TRBJ2-3, with D possibly being TRBD1 (6 bases). Deletions cut 1 base from V and 3 bases from J, with 12 bases between. This CDR3 is 15 amino acids long. From germline, CDR1 is SGHRS and CDR2 YFSETQ. The CDR3 reads CASSLRGQYTDTQYF. CDR3 nucleotide sequence: TGCGCCAGCAGCTTGCGTGGACAGTATACAGATACGCAGTATTTT.

The rearrangement uses TRBV19 and TRBJ2-2; 8 nucleotides line up with TRBD1. V shed 5 bases and J 5 bases; nucleotides not matched to a gene: 7. This CDR3 comprises 15 residues. The germline gives CDR1 LNHDA, CDR2 SQIVND (reference sequence). CDR3 in DNA: TGTGCCAGTAGTTTCGGACAGGGACGAACCGGGGAGCTGTTTTTT. It is translated as CASSFGQGRTGELFF.

This clone was observed a few times. This chain connects TRBV5-1 to TRBJ2-7; maybe TRBD1 (6 bases). Germline-derived CDR1 and CDR2 are SGHRS and YFSETQ. There are 16 residues in the CDR3. Trimming cost V 0 bases and J 3 bases, with 16 bases left between them. CDR3: CASSLGGHLSSYEQYF. The CDR3 DNA reads TGCGCCAGCAGCTTGGGGGGACACCTTTCGAGCTACGAGCAGTACTTC.

The rearrangement uses TRBV7-9 and TRBJ2-3; 7 bases map to TRBD2. This CDR3 has 17 residues. V lost 5 bases and J lost 3; bases outside the gene matches: 14. Per the germline V gene, CDR1 is SEHNR and CDR2 is FQNEAQ (reference sequence). This CDR3 reads CASSRLRASGSTDTQYF. The DNA for the CDR3 is TGTGCCAGCAGCCGTCTAAGAGCTAGCGGATCAACAGATACGCAGTATTTT.

The V gene is TRBV7-2, the J gene TRBJ1-2, with 9 bases matching TRBD1. Germline loops: CDR1 SGHTA, CDR2 FQGNSA. This CDR3 spans 15 amino acids. V was clipped by 5 bases and J by 2 bases; unmatched bases: 6. The CDR3 here is CASSKDRGTNYGYTF. The CDR3, as DNA: TGTGCCAGCAGCAAGGACAGGGGAACCAACTATGGCTACACCTTC.

This chain joins TRBV7-9 and TRBJ2-5, with D possibly TRBD1 on 5 matching bases. The CDR3 runs 14 residues. The V gene's germline CDR1 is SEHNR and CDR2 FQNEAQ (reference sequence). Trimming cost V 3 bases and J 3 bases, with 11 bases left between them. CDR3 amino acids: CASSFAVREETQYF. In nucleotides, the CDR3 is TGTGCCAGCAGCTTCGCTGTCAGGGAAGAGACCCAGTACTTC.